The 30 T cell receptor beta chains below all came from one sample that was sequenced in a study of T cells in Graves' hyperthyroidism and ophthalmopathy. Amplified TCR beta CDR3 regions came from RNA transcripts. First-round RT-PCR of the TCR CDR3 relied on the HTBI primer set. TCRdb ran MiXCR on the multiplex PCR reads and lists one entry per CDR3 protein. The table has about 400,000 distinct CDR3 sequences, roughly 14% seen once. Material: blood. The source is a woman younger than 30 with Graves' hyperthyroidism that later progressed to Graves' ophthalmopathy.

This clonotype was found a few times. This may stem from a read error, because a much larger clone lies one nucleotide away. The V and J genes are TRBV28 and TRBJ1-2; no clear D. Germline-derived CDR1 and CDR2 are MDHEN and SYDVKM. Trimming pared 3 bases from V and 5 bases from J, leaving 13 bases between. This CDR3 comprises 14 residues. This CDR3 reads CASSFRPAHYGYTF. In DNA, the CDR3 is TGTGCCAGCAGTTTCCGGCCAGCCCATTATGGCTACACCTTC.

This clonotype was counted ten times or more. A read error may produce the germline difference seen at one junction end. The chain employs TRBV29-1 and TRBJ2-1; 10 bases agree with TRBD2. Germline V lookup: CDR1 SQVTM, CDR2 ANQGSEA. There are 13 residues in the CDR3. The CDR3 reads CSVEGTSAHEQFF. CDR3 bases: TGCAGCGTCGAAGGGACTAGCGCCCATGAGCAGTTCTTC.

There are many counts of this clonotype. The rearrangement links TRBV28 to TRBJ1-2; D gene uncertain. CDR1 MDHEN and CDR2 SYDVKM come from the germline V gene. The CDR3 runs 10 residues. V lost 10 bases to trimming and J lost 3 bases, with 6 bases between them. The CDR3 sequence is CAIYYYGYTF. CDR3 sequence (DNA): TGTGCCATTTATTACTATGGCTACACCTTC.

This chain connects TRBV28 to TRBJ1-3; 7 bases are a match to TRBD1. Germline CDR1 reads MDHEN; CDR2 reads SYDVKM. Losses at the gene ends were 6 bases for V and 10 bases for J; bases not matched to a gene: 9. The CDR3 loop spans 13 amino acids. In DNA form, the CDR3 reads TGTGCCAGCAGCCCCGACAGGGTTCTAACCATATATTTT. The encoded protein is CASSPDRVLTIYF.

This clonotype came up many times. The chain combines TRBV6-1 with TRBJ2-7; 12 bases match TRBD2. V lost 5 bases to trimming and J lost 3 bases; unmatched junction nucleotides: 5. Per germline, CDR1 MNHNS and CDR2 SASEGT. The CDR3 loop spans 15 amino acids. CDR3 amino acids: CASSWPSGGVYEQYF. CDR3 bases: TGTGCCAGCAGTTGGCCTAGCGGGGGGGTCTACGAGCAGTACTTC.

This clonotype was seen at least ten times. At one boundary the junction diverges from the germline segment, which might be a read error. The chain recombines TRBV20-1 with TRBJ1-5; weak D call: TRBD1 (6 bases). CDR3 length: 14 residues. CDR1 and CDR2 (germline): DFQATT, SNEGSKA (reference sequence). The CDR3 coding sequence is TGCAGTGCAAGAGGGGGGGTTAACAATCAGCCCCAGCATTTT. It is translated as CSARGGVNNQPQHF.

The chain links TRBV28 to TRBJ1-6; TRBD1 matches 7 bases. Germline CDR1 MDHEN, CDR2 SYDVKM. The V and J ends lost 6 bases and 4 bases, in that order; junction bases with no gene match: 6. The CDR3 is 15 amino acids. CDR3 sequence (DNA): TGTGCCAGCAGACCTAAGGGACAGTATAATTCACCCCTCCACTTT. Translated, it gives CASRPKGQYNSPLHF.

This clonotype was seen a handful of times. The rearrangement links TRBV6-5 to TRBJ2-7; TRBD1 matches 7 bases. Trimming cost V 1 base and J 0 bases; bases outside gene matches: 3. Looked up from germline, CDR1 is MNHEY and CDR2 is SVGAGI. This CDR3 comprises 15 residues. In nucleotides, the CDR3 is TGTGCCAGCAGTTACTTTGACAGGGACTCCTACGAGCAGTACTTC. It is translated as CASSYFDRDSYEQYF.

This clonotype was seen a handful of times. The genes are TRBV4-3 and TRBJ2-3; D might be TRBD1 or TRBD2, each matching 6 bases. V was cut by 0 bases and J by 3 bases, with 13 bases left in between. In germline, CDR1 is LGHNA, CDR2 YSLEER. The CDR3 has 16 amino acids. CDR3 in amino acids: CASSQDVGGRTDTQYF. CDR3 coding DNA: TGCGCCAGCAGCCAAGACGTAGGGGGGCGAACAGATACGCAGTATTTT.

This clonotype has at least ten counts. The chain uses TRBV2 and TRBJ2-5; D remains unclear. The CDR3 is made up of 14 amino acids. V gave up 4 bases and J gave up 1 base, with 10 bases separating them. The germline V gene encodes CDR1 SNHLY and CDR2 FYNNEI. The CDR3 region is CASSVSRSQETQYF. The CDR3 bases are TGTGCCAGCAGTGTTAGCAGGAGCCAAGAGACCCAGTACTTC.

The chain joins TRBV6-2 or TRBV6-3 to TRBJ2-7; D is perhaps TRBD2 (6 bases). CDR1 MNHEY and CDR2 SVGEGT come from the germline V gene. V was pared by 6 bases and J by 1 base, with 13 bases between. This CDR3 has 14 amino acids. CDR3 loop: CASRTALASYEQYF. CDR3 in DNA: TGTGCCAGCAGAACTGCACTAGCTTCCTACGAGCAGTACTTC.

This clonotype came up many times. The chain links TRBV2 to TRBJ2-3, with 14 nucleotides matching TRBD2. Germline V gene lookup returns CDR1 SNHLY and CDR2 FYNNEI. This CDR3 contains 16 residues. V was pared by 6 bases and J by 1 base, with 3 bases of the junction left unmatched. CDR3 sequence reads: CASSRLAGGRTDTQYF. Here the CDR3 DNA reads TGTGCCAGCAGCCGACTAGCGGGAGGGCGCACAGATACGCAGTATTTT.

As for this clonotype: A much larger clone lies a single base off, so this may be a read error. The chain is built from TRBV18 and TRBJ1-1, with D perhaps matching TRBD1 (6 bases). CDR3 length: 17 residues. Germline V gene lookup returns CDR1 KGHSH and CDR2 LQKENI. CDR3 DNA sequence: TGTGCCAGCTCACCCGGACAGAGGGGACTCCCGAACACTGAAGCTCTCTTT. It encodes CASSPGQRGLPNTEALF.

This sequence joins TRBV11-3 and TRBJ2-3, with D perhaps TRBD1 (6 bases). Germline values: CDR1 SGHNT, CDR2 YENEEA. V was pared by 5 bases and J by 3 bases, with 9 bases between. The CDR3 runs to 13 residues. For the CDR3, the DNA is TGTGCCAGCAGCAGGGGGAAGACAGATACGCAGTATTTT. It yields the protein CASSRGKTDTQYF.

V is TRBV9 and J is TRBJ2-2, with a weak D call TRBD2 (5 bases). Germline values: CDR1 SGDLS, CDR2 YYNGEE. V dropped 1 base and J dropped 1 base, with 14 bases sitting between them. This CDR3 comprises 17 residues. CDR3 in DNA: TGTGCCAGCAGCGTACACCGAGGACTCCTGAACACCGGGGAGCTGTTTTTT. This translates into CASSVHRGLLNTGELFF.

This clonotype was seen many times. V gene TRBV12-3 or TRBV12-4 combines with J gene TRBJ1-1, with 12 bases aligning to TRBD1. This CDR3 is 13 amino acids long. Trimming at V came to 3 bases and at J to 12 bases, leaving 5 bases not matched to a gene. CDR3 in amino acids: CASSFPGTGGSFF. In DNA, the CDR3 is TGTGCCAGCAGTTTTCCCGGGACAGGGGGCTCTTTCTTT.

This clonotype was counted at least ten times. The CDR3 is CASIYEAGSPNIQYF. The CDR3 bases are TGTGCCAGCATTTACGAAGCGGGTTCCCCGAACATTCAGTACTTC. This chain links TRBV2 with TRBJ2-4; possibly TRBD2 for D (6 bases). CDR1 and CDR2 from the germline V gene are SNHLY and FYNNEI. The V end was cut by 7 bases, the J end by 7 bases, with 20 bases between. The CDR3 consists of 15 residues.

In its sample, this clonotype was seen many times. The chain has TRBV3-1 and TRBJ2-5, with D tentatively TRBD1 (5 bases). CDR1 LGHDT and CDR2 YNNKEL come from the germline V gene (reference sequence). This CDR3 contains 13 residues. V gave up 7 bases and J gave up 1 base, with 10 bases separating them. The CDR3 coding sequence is TGTGCCAGCAAGGGGTACAGCCAAGAGACCCAGTACTTC. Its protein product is CASKGYSQETQYF.

The CDR3 loop is CASSQSGSGDTQYF. CDR3 nucleotides: TGTGCCAGCAGCCAGAGCGGGAGTGGAGATACGCAGTATTTT. J is TRBJ2-3 and V is TRBV4-2; 8 bases match TRBD2. Germline V lookup: CDR1 LGHNA, CDR2 YNFKEQ. This CDR3 region has 14 residues. The junction had 4 bases not matched to a gene; V was cut back by 3 bases and J by 5 bases.

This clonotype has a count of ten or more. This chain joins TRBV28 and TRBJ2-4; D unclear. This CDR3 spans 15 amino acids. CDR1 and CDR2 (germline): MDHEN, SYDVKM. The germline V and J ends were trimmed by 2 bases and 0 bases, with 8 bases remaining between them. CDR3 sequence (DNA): TGTGCCAGCAGTTTAACTCGCCTAGCCAAAAACATTCAGTACTTC. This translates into CASSLTRLAKNIQYF. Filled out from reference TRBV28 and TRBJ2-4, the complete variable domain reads DVKVTQSSRYLVKRTGEKVFLECVQDMDHENMFWYRQDPGLGLRLIYFSYDVKMKEKGDIPEGYSVSREKKERFSLILESASTNQTSMYLCASSLTRLAKNIQYFGAGTRLSVL.

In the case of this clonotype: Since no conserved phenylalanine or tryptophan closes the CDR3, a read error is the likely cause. CDR3 protein: CASSLARFGKNIQYL. The CDR3 DNA is TGTGCCAGCAGCTTAGCGAGATTCGGCAAAAACATTCAGTACCTC. The chain has TRBV7-2 and TRBJ2-4; D is undetermined. This CDR3 contains 15 residues. The germline CDR1 and CDR2 sequences are SGHTA and FQGNSA. V was pared by 0 bases and J by 3 bases, with 9 bases between.

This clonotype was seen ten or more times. For the CDR3, the DNA is TGTGCCAGCAGCCGGGTAGGAACGGTAGCCTACAATGAGCAGTTCTTC. The encoded protein is CASSRVGTVAYNEQFF. The chain employs TRBV11-2 and TRBJ2-1; D is unclear. Germline CDR1 SGHAT, CDR2 FQNNGV. V gave up 5 bases and J gave up 2 bases, with 16 bases separating them. This CDR3 is 16 amino acids long.

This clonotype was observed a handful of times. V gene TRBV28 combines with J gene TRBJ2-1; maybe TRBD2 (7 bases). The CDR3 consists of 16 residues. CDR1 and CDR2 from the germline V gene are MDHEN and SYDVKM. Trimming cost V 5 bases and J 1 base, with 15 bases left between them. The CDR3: CASSPPGGLSYNEQFF. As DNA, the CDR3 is TGTGCCAGCAGTCCCCCCGGGGGGCTTTCCTACAATGAGCAGTTCTTC.

This CDR3 is CSVELADSSYEQYF. The CDR3 region has the DNA TGCAGCGTTGAATTGGCGGATAGCTCCTACGAGCAGTACTTC. The rearrangement joins TRBV29-1 to TRBJ2-7; D not certain. The CDR3 length is 14 residues. In germline, CDR1 is SQVTM, CDR2 ANQGSEA. V lost 2 bases and J 0 bases, leaving 11 bases between the germline ends.

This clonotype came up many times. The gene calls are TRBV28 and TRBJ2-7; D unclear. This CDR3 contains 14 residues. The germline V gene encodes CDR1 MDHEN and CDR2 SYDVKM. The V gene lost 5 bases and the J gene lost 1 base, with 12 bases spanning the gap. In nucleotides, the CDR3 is TGTGCCAGCAGTCCCGAGGACGGATCCTACGAGCAGTACTTC. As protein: CASSPEDGSYEQYF.

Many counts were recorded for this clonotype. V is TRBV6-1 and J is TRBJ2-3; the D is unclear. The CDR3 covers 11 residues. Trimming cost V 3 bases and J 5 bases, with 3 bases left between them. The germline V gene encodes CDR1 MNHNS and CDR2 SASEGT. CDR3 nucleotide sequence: TGTGCCAGCAGTGACAAAGATACGCAGTATTTT. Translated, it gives CASSDKDTQYF.

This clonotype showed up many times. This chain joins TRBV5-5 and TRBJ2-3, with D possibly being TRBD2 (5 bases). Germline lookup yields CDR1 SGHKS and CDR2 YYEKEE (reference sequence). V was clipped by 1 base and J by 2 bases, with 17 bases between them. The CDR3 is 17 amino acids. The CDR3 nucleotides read TGTGCCAGCAGCTTGTTCGCACTAGTTTCCTACACAGATACGCAGTATTTT. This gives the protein CASSLFALVSYTDTQYF.

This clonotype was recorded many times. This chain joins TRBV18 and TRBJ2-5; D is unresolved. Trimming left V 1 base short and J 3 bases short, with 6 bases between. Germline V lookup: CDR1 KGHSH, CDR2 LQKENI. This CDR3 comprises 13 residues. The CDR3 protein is CASSPRQKETQYF. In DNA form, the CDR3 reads TGTGCCAGCTCACCACGCCAGAAAGAGACCCAGTACTTC.

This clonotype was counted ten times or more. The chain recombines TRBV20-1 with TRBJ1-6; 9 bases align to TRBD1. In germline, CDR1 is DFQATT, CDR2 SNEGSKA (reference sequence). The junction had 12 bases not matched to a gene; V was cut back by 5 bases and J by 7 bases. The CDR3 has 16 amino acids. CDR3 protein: CSAHYPGQGNNSPLHF. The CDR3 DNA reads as TGCAGTGCTCATTATCCGGGACAGGGCAACAATTCACCCCTCCACTTT.

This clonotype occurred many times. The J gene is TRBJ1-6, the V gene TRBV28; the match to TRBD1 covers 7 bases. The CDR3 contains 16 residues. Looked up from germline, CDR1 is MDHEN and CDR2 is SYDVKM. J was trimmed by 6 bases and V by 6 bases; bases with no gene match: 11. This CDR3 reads CASSPGGLGSNSPLHF. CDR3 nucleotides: TGTGCCAGCAGCCCAGGGGGTCTCGGTAGTAATTCACCCCTCCACTTT.